These 8 T cell receptor beta chains came from one sample sequenced in a study of blood T cell repertoires in COVID-19. Using immunoSEQ multiplex PCR, the repertoire was profiled, and TCRdb retains in-frame clones only, with some absent. The repertoire holds under 70,000 clones, with about nine tenths as singletons. Specimen: peripheral blood. These receptors came from an older woman with COVID-19, enrolled during active disease.

This clone was recorded once. The chain couples TRBV9 to TRBJ2-6, with D tentatively TRBD1 (6 bases). Germline assignment: CDR1 SGDLS and CDR2 YYNGEE. The ends were cut back, 3 bases at V and 0 bases at J, with 10 bases in the middle. CDR3 length: 16 amino acids. The CDR3 reads CASSAGQTSGANVLTF. CDR3 DNA sequence: TGTGCCAGCAGCGCCGGACAGACCTCTGGGGCCAACGTCCTGACTTTC.

J is TRBJ2-7 and V is TRBV5-1, with TRBD1 matching 7 bases. The J segment lost 2 bases and the V segment lost 2 bases, leaving 13 bases of the junction unmatched. The CDR3 is made up of 17 amino acids. Germline V lookup: CDR1 SGHRS, CDR2 YFSETQ. CDR3 amino acids: CASSFMADRAVTYEQYF. The CDR3 bases are TGCGCCAGCAGCTTTATGGCCGACAGGGCAGTCACCTACGAGCAGTACTTC.

The chain employs TRBV27 and TRBJ2-1; TRBD2 agrees at 13 bases. V dropped 5 bases and J dropped 9; count of bases not matched to a gene: 10. Germline assignment: CDR1 MNHEY and CDR2 SMNVEV (reference sequence). The CDR3 totals 16 residues. The CDR3 DNA is TGTGCCAGCAGTCCCCGGACTAGCGGGAGAGGGGTTGAGCAGTTCTTC. Translation gives CASSPRTSGRGVEQFF.

V usage is TRBV24-1 and J usage is TRBJ2-2; D is unresolved. This CDR3 is 14 amino acids long. Germline assignment: CDR1 KGHDR and CDR2 SFDVKD. Trimming cost V 2 bases and J 6 bases, with 9 bases left between them. The CDR3 spells CATSDYRFAGELFF. In DNA, the CDR3 is TGTGCCACCAGTGATTATAGATTCGCCGGGGAGCTGTTTTTT.

The rearrangement joins TRBV7-4 to TRBJ2-7; the match to TRBD1 covers 8 bases. Germline V gene data show CDR1 as SGHVT and CDR2 as SQSDAQ. The CDR3 runs 23 residues. V gave up 3 bases and J gave up 9 bases; unmatched junction bases: 37. The CDR3 is CASSLKWPPFRGTGKSFSIRQYF. The CDR3 coding sequence is TGTGCCAGCAGCTTGAAATGGCCACCCTTCCGCGGGACAGGTAAATCCTTTTCCATACGGCAGTACTTC.

The CDR3 region has the DNA TGTGCCAGCAGCACACAGGGCCTCACTGAAGCTTTCTTT. Residues: CASSTQGLTEAFF. The V call is TRBV7-2, the J call TRBJ1-1; D may be TRBD1 (6 bases). Trimming shortened V by 5 bases and J by 4 bases, and 11 bases separated the two germline ends. The CDR3 contains 13 residues. The germline gives CDR1 SGHTA, CDR2 FQGNSA.

The rearrangement links TRBV19 to TRBJ1-2; perhaps TRBD1 as D (6 bases). V shed 2 bases and J shed 4 bases, with 14 bases lying between them. The V gene's germline CDR1 is LNHDA and CDR2 SQIVND (reference sequence). The CDR3 extends over 15 amino acids. The CDR3 protein is CASSIQRTEFYGYTF. The CDR3 DNA reads as TGTGCCAGTAGTATACAAAGGACAGAGTTCTATGGCTACACCTTC.

The CDR3 DNA is TGTGCCAGCAGTTTCCAGGGGAGAGAAAATGAGCAGTTCTTC. This sequence encodes CASSFQGRENEQFF. The genes are TRBV27 and TRBJ2-1; D perhaps matches TRBD1 (6 bases). This CDR3 region has 14 residues. The V end lost 3 bases, the J end lost 7 bases, and 13 bases lay between the germline ends. Per germline, CDR1 MNHEY and CDR2 SMNVEV (reference sequence).